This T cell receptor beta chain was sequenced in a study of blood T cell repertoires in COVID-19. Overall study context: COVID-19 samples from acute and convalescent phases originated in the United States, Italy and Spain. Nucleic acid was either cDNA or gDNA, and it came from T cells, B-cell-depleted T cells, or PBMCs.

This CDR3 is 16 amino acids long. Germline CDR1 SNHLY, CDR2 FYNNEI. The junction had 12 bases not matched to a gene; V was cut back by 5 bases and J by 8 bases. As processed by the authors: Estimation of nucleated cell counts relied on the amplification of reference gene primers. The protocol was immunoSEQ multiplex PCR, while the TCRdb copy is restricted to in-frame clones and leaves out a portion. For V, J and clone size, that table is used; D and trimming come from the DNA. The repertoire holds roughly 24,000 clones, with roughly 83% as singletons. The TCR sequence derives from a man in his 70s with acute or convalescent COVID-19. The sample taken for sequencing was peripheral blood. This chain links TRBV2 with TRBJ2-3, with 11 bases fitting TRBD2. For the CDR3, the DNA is TGTGCCAGCAGTAAACTAGCGGGGGCCACCGTTGGTACGCAGTATTTT. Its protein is CASSKLAGATVGTQYF.